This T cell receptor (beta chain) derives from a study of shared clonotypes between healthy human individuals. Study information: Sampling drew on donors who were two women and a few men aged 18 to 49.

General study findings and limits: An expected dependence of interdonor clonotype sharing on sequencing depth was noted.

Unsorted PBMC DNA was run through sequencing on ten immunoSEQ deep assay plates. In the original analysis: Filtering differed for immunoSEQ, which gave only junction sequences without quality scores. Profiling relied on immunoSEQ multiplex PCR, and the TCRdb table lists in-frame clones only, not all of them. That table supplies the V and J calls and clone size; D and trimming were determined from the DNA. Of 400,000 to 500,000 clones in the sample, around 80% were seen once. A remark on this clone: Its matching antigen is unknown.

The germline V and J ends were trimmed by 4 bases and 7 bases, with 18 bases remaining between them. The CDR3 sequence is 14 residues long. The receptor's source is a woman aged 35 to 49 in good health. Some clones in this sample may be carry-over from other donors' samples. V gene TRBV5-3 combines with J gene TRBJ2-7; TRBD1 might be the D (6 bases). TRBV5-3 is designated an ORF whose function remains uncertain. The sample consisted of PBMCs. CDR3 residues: CARSLTGSFQEQYF. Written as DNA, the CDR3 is TGTGCCAGAAGCCTGACAGGAAGCTTCCAGGAGCAGTACTTC.